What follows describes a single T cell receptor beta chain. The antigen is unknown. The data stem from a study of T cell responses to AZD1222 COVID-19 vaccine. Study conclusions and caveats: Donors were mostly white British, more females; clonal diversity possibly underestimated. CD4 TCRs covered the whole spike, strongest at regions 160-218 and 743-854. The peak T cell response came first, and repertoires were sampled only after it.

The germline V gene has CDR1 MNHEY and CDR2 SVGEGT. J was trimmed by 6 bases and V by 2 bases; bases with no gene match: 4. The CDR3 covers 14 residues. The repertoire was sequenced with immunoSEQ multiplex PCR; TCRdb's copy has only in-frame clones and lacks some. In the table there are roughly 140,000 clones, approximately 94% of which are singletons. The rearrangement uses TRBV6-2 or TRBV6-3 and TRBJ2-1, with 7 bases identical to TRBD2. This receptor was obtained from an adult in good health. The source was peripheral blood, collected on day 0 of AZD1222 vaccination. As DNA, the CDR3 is TGTGCCAGCAGTTACACTAGCGTCCTCAATGAGCAGTTCTTC. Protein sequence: CASSYTSVLNEQFF.